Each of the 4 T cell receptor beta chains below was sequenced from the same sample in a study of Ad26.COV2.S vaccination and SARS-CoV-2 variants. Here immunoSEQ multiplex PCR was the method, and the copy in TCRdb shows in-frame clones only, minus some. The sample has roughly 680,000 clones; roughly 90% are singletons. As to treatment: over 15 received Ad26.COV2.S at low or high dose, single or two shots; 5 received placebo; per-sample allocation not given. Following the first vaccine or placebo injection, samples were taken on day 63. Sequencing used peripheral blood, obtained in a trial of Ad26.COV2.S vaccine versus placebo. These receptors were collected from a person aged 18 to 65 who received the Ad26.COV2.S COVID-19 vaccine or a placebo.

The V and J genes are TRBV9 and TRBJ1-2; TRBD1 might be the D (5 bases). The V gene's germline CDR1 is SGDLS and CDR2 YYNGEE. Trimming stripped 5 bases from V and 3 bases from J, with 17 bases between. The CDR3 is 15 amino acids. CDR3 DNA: TGTGCCAGCAGGAGGACGGGGGGTGAGGACTATGGCTACACCTTC. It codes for CASRRTGGEDYGYTF.

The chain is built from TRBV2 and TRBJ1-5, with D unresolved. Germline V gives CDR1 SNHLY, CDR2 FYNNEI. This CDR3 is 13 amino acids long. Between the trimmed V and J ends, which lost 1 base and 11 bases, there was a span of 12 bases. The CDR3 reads CASSEEGQRSQHF. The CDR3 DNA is TGTGCCAGCAGTGAAGAAGGCCAACGGTCCCAGCATTTT. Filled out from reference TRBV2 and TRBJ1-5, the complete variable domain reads EPEVTQTPSHQVTQMGQEVILRCVPISNHLYFYWYRQILGQKVEFLVSFYNNEISEKSEIFDDQFSVERPDGSNFTLKIRSTKLEDSAMYFCASSEEGQRSQHFGDGTRLSIL.

The CDR3 spells CASSSDGNEQFF. DNA of the CDR3: TGTGCCAGCAGTTCGGATGGCAATGAGCAGTTCTTC. The chain combines TRBV12-3 or TRBV12-4 with TRBJ2-1, with unresolved D. Between the trimmed V and J ends, which lost 4 bases and 6 bases, there was a span of 7 bases. The CDR3 length is 12 residues.

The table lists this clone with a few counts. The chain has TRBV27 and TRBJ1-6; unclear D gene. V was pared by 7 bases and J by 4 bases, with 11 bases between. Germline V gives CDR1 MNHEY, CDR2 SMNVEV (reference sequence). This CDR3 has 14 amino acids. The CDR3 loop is CASKLNGYNSPLHF. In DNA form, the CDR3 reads TGTGCCAGCAAGTTAAACGGTTATAATTCACCCCTCCACTTT.